The next 15 T cell receptor beta chains were all read from a single sample in a study of T-cell reconstitution after alpha-beta-depleted transplantation in children. Unique molecular identifiers were incorporated into the prepared TCRbeta library. TCRdb re-called the PCR reads through MiXCR, storing one row per CDR3 protein. The sample shows around 490,000 distinct CDR3 sequences, over 10% of them seen only once. Sequenced material: PBMCs, mostly from graft donor cells, taken 180 days after TCRalphabeta/CD19-depleted stem cell transplant. These receptors all come from a female patient between 2 and 10 years old who had a stem cell transplant for aplastic anemia, so the T cells may come from the graft donor.

Turning to this clonotype: At one end the junction does not follow the germline gene, possibly because of a read error. The genes are TRBV20-1 and TRBJ2-3, with 12 bases lining up with TRBD2. Germline V gene data show CDR1 as DFQATT and CDR2 as SNEGSKA (reference sequence). The CDR3 is 20 amino acids. The CDR3 protein is CSARVMKPSGRAVSTDTQYF. CDR3 coding DNA: TGCAGTGCCAGAGTCATGAAACCTAGCGGGAGGGCCGTTAGCACAGATACGCAGTATTTT.

The chain combines TRBV12-3 or TRBV12-4 with TRBJ2-1, with 9 nucleotides matching TRBD2. V shed 8 bases, J shed 3 bases, and the junction held 5 bases outside the gene matches. There are 14 residues in the CDR3. CDR3 amino acids: CASRSGSGYNEQFF. The CDR3 DNA is TGTGCCAGCCGTAGCGGGAGTGGCTACAATGAGCAGTTCTTC.

This sequence joins TRBV2 and TRBJ2-7; 9 positions agree with TRBD1. Per the germline V gene, CDR1 is SNHLY and CDR2 is FYNNEI. This CDR3 spans 14 amino acids. The ends lost 6 bases at V and 3 bases at J; junction bases unmatched: 6. CDR3 bases: TGTGCCAGCAGACCGGGACAGGGTTTCTACGAGCAGTACTTC. This codes for CASRPGQGFYEQYF. Drawing the rest from reference TRBV2 and TRBJ2-7, the complete variable domain is EPEVTQTPSHQVTQMGQEVILRCVPISNHLYFYWYRQILGQKVEFLVSFYNNEISEKSEIFDDQFSVERPDGSNFTLKIRSTKLEDSAMYFCASRPGQGFYEQYFGPGTRLTVT.

This clonotype was found many times. CDR3 coding DNA: TGTGCCAGCAACATGACTGCGCTCAGGGGAGAGACCCAGTACTTC. The encoded protein is CASNMTALRGETQYF. The chain recombines TRBV12-3 or TRBV12-4 with TRBJ2-5; tentatively, D is TRBD1 (6 bases). Deletions cut 7 bases from V and 4 bases from J, with 19 bases between. The CDR3 is 15 amino acids.

The genes are TRBV3-1 and TRBJ2-1, with D possibly called TRBD1 or TRBD2 (5 bases each). Germline V lookup: CDR1 LGHDT, CDR2 YNNKEL (reference sequence). V was shortened by 1 base and J by 4 bases, with 17 bases between the two germline ends. The CDR3 is 17 residues long. The CDR3 region is CASSQGSAGTAYNEQFF. DNA for the CDR3: TGTGCCAGCAGCCAAGGGTCAGCAGGGACGGCGTACAATGAGCAGTTCTTC.

This clonotype was seen repeatedly, ten times or more. V gene TRBV18 combines with J gene TRBJ2-1; D perhaps matches TRBD1 (6 bases). Trimming removed 3 bases at V and 5 bases at J, with 14 bases between. The CDR3 sequence is 15 residues long. CDR1 KGHSH and CDR2 LQKENI come from the germline V gene. CDR3 nucleotides: TGTGCCAGCTCACCCCCCACCTGGGGGCACAATGAGCAGTTCTTC. This sequence encodes CASSPPTWGHNEQFF.

A few counts support this clonotype. J is TRBJ2-7 and V is TRBV7-2; the D gene could be TRBD1 or TRBD2 (6 bases each). The germline gives CDR1 SGHTA, CDR2 FQGNSA. The CDR3 contains 15 residues. V gave up 1 base and J gave up 2 bases, with 12 bases separating them. The CDR3 loop is CASSLEGGTPYEQYV. Written as DNA, the CDR3 is TGTGCCAGCAGCTTAGAGGGGGGTACGCCCTACGAGCAGTACGTC.

This clonotype came up a few times. This chain uses TRBV15 with TRBJ1-2, with D uncertain. With 5 bases removed from V and 7 bases from J, the gap between germline ends came to 23 bases. The CDR3 sequence is 16 residues long. In germline, CDR1 is LNHNV, CDR2 YYDKDF (reference sequence). CDR3 in DNA: TGTGCCACCAGCCAGTGGATTCTCCTCGAGCCAGGTGGCTACACCTTC. This encodes CATSQWILLEPGGYTF.

Concerning this clonotype itself: This may stem from a read error, because a much larger clone lies one nucleotide away. This sequence joins TRBV7-9 and TRBJ2-1; TRBD2 matches at 10 bases. This CDR3 is built from 16 residues. CDR1 SEHNR and CDR2 FQNEAQ come from the germline V gene (reference sequence). CDR3 protein: CANSFLAGGSYNEQFF. The CDR3 DNA is TGTGCCAACAGCTTCTTAGCGGGAGGCTCCTACAATGAGCAGTTCTTC.

J is TRBJ2-5 and V is TRBV7-2, with TRBD1 matching 8 bases. V was pared by 5 bases and J by 3 bases, with 8 bases of the junction left unmatched. CDR1 and CDR2 from the germline V gene are SGHTA and FQGNSA. This CDR3 spans 15 amino acids. CDR3 DNA sequence: TGTGCCAGCAGCCCCGTGGGACAGGTGAAAGAGACCCAGTACTTC. This gives the protein CASSPVGQVKETQYF.

This clonotype turned up a few times. V usage is TRBV29-1 and J usage is TRBJ2-1; maybe TRBD2 (5 bases). V was cut by 1 base and J by 7 bases, with 8 bases left in between. Germline loops: CDR1 SQVTM, CDR2 ANQGSEA. CDR3 length equals 12 residues. In DNA form, the CDR3 reads TGCAGCGTTGAAGCTCGGAGGAATGAGCAGTTCTTC. Translated: CSVEARRNEQFF.

CDR3 in amino acids: CAWGNYNEQFF. DNA for the CDR3: TGTGCCTGGGGAAACTACAATGAGCAGTTCTTC. V usage is TRBV30 and J usage is TRBJ2-1; D gene ambiguous. The CDR3 has 11 amino acids. Germline CDR1 GTSNPN, CDR2 SVGIG (reference sequence). The V and J ends lost 5 bases and 3 bases respectively, with 5 bases between them.

This clonotype occurred a few times. The chain carries TRBV5-1 and TRBJ1-5; a weak D match, TRBD1 (6 bases). Trimming took off 0 bases at V and 4 bases at J, with 11 bases between the two ends. The CDR3 length is 15 residues. CDR1 and CDR2 from the germline V gene are SGHRS and YFSETQ. In nucleotides, the CDR3 is TGCGCCAGCAGCTTGGGGCAGGGGAGGAATCAGCCCCAGCATTTT. Its protein is CASSLGQGRNQPQHF.

This clonotype has at least ten counts. The chain couples TRBV20-1 to TRBJ1-4, with 7 bases identical to TRBD1. The J segment lost 8 bases and the V segment lost 5 bases, leaving 5 bases of the junction unmatched. The CDR3 totals 12 residues. Germline CDR1 reads DFQATT; CDR2 reads SNEGSKA (reference sequence). The CDR3 coding sequence is TGCAGTGCTTTACAGGGGAACGAAAAACTGTTTTTT. Translating it yields CSALQGNEKLFF.

DNA of the CDR3: TGTGCCAGCAGCCAAGATACGATGGTCACTGAAGCTTTCTTT. It codes for CASSQDTMVTEAFF. The rearrangement links TRBV4-2 to TRBJ1-1; the D is unclear. The length of the CDR3 is 14 residues. CDR1 and CDR2 from the germline V gene are LGHNA and YNFKEQ. V was cut by 0 bases and J by 4 bases, with 9 bases left in between.